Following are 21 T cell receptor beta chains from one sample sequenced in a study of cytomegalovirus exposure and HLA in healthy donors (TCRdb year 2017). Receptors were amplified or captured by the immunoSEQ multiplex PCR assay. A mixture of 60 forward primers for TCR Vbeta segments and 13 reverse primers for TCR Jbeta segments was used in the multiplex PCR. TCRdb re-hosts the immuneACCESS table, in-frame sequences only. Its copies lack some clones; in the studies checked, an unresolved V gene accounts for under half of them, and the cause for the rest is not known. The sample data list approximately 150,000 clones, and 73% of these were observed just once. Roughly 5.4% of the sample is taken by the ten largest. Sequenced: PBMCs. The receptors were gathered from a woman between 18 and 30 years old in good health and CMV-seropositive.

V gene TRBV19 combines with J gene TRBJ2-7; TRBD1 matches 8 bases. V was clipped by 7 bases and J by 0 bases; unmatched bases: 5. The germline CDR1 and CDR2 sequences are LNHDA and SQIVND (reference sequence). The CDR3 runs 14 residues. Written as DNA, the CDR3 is TGTGCCAGTACCTCGGACAGGGCCTCCTACGAGCAGTACTTC. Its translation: CASTSDRASYEQYF.

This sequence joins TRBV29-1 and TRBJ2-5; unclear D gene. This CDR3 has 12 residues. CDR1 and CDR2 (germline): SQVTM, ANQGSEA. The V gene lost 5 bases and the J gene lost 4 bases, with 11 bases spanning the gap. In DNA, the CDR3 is TGCAGCGTTTTGAGGAGTAGAGAGACCCAGTACTTC. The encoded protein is CSVLRSRETQYF. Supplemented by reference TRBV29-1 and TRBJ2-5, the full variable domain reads SAVISQKPSRDICQRGTSLTIQCQVDSQVTMMFWYRQQPGQSLTLIATANQGSEATYESGFVIDKFPISRPNLTFSTLTVSNMSPEDSSIYLCSVLRSRETQYFGPGTRLLVL.

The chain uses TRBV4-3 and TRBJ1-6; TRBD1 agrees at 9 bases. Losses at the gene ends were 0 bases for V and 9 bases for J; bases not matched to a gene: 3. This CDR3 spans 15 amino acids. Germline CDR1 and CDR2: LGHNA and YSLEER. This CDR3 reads CASSQDTGGGSPLHF. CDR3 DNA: TGCGCCAGCAGCCAAGATACAGGGGGCGGTTCACCCCTCCACTTT.

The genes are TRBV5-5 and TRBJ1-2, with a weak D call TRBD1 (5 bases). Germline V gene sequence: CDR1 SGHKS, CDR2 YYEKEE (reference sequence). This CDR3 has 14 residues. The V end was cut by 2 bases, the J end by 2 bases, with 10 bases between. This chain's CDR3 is CASSLGGDNYGYTF. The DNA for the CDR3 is TGTGCCAGCAGCTTAGGAGGGGACAACTATGGCTACACCTTC.

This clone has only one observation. CDR3 sequence: CASRSTANTEAFF. CDR3 DNA sequence: TGTGCCAGCAGATCTACAGCGAACACTGAAGCTTTCTTT. The chain carries TRBV6-5 and TRBJ1-1; D is uncertain. The CDR3 loop spans 13 amino acids. Trimming pared 6 bases from V and 1 base from J, leaving 9 bases between. Germline CDR1 and CDR2: MNHEY and SVGAGI.

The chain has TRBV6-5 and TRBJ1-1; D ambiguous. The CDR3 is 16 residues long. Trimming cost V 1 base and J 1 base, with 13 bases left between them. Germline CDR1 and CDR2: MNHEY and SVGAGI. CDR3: CASSYFSFSGNTEAFF. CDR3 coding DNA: TGTGCCAGCAGTTACTTCTCTTTTAGCGGGAACACTGAAGCTTTCTTT.

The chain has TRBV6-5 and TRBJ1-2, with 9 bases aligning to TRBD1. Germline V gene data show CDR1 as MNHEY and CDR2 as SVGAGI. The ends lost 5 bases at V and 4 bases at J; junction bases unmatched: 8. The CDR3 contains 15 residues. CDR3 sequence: CASSRTGVGVYGYTF. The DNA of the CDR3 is TGTGCCAGCAGTAGGACAGGGGTTGGGGTCTATGGCTACACCTTC.

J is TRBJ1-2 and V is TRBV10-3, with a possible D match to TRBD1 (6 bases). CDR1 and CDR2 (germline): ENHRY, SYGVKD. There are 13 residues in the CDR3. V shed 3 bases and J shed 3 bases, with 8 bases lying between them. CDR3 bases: TGTGCCATCAGTGAAACAGGGTACTATGGCTACACCTTC. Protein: CAISETGYYGYTF.

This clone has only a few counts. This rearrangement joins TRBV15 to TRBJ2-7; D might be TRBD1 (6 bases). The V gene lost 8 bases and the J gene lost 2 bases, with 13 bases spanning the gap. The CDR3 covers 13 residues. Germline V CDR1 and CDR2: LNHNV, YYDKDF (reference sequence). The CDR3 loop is CATGTGLPYEQYF. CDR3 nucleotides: TGTGCCACCGGAACAGGGTTACCCTACGAGCAGTACTTC.

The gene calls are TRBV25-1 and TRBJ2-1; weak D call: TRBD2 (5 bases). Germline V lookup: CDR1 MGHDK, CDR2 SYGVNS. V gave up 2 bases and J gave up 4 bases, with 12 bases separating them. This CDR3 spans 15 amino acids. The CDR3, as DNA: TGTGCCAGCAGTGAAGTCGGGAAACAGTACAATGAGCAGTTCTTC. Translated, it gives CASSEVGKQYNEQFF.

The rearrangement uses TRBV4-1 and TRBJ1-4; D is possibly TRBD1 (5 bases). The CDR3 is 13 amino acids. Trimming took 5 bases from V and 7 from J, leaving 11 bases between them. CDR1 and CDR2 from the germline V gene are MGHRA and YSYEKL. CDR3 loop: CASSGRVSEKLFF. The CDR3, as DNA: TGCGCCAGCAGCGGCAGGGTTTCTGAAAAACTGTTTTTT.

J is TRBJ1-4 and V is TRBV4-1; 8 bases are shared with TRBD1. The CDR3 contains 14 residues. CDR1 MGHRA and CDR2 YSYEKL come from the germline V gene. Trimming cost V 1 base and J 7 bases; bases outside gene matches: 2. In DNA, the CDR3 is TGCGCCAGCAGCCAAGGACAGGGGCGTGAAAAACTGTTTTTT. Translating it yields CASSQGQGREKLFF.

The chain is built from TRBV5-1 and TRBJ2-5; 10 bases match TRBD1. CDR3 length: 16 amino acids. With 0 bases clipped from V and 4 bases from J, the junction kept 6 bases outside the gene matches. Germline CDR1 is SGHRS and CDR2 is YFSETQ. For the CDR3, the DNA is TGCGCCAGCAGCTTGGGTGGGACAGGGGTCGGAGAGACCCAGTACTTC. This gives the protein CASSLGGTGVGETQYF.

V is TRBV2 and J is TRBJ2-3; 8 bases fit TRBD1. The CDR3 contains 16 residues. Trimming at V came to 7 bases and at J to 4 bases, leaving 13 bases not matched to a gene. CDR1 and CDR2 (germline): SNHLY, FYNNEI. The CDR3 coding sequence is TGTGCCAGCACCCAGGGGGCTAGCTGGTCCGCAGATACGCAGTATTTT. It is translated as CASTQGASWSADTQYF. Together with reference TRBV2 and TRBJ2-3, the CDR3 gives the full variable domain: EPEVTQTPSHQVTQMGQEVILRCVPISNHLYFYWYRQILGQKVEFLVSFYNNEISEKSEIFDDQFSVERPDGSNFTLKIRSTKLEDSAMYFCASTQGASWSADTQYFGPGTRLTVL.

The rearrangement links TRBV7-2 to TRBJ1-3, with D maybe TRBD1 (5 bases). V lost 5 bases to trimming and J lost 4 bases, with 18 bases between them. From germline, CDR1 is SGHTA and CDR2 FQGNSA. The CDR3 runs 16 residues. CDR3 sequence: CASSPGPPGNGNTIYF. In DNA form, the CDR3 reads TGTGCCAGCAGCCCCGGCCCCCCAGGGAACGGAAACACCATATATTTT.

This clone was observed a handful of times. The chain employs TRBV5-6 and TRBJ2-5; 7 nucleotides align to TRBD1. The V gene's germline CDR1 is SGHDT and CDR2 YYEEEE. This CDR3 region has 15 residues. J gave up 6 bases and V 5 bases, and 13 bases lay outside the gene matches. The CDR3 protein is CASSNIQGFRKTQYF. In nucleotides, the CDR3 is TGTGCCAGCAGTAATATACAGGGGTTTAGAAAGACCCAGTACTTC.

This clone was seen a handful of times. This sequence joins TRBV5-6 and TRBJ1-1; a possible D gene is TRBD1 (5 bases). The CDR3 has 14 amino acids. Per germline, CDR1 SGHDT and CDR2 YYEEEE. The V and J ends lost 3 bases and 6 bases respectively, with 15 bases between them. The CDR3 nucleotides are TGTGCCAGCAGCTGGGTGAGCAGGGCCCCTGAAGCTTTCTTT. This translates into CASSWVSRAPEAFF.

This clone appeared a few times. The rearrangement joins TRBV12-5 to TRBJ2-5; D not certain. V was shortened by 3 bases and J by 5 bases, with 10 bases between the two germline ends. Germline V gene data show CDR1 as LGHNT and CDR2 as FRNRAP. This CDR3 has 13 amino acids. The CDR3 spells CASGFGLVETQYF. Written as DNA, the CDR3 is TGTGCTAGTGGTTTTGGGCTCGTGGAGACCCAGTACTTC. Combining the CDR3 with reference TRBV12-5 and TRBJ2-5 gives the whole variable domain DARVTQTPRHKVTEMGQEVTMRCQPILGHNTVFWYRQTMMQGLELLAYFRNRAPLDDSGMPKDRFSAEMPDATLATLKIQPSEPRDSAVYFCASGFGLVETQYFGPGTRLLVL.

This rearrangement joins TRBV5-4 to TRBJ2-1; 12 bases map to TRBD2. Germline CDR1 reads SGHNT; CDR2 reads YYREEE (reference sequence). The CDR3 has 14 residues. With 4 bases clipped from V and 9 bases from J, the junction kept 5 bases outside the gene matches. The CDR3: CASSQTSGGAEQFF. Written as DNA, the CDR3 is TGTGCCAGCAGCCAGACTAGCGGGGGTGCTGAGCAGTTCTTC.

The CDR3 nucleotides read TGCAGTGCTCCCAGACAAGAGACCCAGTACTTC. Translation gives CSAPRQETQYF. The chain links TRBV20-1 to TRBJ2-5; D ambiguous. Trimming shortened V by 5 bases and J by 2 bases, and 6 bases separated the two germline ends. Germline CDR1 reads DFQATT; CDR2 reads SNEGSKA (reference sequence). The CDR3 length is 11 residues.

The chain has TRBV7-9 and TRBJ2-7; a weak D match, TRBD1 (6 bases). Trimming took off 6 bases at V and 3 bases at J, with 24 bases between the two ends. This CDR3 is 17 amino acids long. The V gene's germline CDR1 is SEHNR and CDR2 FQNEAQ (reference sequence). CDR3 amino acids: CASRPPAGDTRDYEQYF. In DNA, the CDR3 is TGTGCCAGCAGACCCCCAGCCGGGGACACAAGGGACTACGAGCAGTACTTC.